This TCR beta chain appears in the sequencing data of a study of OX40 agonist ivuxolimab in advanced cancers. Study-wide findings and caveats: Near-lowest levels of clonal expansion characterized partial responders at 0.1-3.0 mg/kg. Which antigen the expanded peripheral T cells recognized is unknown. Clones of CD4+ and CD8+ blood T cells grew by week 6 at doses of 0.1 to 3.0 mg/kg.

The sample holds one count of this clone. Its matching antigen is unknown. Germline V gene lookup returns CDR1 SEHNR and CDR2 FQNEAQ (reference sequence). Trimming took 4 bases from V and 4 from J; bases not matched to a gene: 5. The CDR3 has 15 amino acids. Using immunoSEQ multiplex PCR, the repertoire was profiled, and TCRdb retains in-frame clones only, with some absent. The sample lists a few thousand clones; more than 65% were seen once. At baseline, cycle 4 day 1, and cycle 7 day 1, blood was sampled. The chain combines TRBV7-9 with TRBJ2-5, with 11 bases fitting TRBD2. This TCR was sampled from an adult with an advanced solid tumor such as melanoma, head and neck, liver or kidney cancer. The sequences come from CD4+ or CD8+ T cells sorted from blood, collected in a trial of the OX40 agonist ivuxolimab. The CDR3 sequence: CASSSGTSGGETQYF. The CDR3 nucleotides are TGTGCCAGCAGCTCAGGGACTAGCGGCGGAGAGACCCAGTACTTC.